This T cell receptor beta chain was captured by sequencing in a study of blood T cells in healthy people across ages. Together with a sample-barcoded 5' primer, a J-beta primer mix was included in a second PCR lasting about 6 to 12 cycles. TCRdb passed the 5' RACE reads through MiXCR, listing each CDR3 protein once. The sample consists of 270,000 or so distinct CDR3 sequences, 27% of them appearing once. This clonotype was observed a few times. Donors were healthy Caucasian individuals from Russia aged roughly 6 to 90. CDR1 and CDR2 from the germline V gene are SGHDT and YYEEEE. This CDR3 is 16 amino acids long. With 0 bases removed from V and 2 bases from J, the gap between germline ends came to 11 bases.

The chain carries TRBV5-6 and TRBJ2-2; a possible D gene is TRBD1 (6 bases). The sample consisted of blood. This TCR was sampled from a woman between 65 and 79 years old in good health. The CDR3 reads CASSLDRDINTGELFF. CDR3 in DNA: TGTGCCAGCAGCTTGGACAGGGACATTAACACCGGGGAGCTGTTTTTT.